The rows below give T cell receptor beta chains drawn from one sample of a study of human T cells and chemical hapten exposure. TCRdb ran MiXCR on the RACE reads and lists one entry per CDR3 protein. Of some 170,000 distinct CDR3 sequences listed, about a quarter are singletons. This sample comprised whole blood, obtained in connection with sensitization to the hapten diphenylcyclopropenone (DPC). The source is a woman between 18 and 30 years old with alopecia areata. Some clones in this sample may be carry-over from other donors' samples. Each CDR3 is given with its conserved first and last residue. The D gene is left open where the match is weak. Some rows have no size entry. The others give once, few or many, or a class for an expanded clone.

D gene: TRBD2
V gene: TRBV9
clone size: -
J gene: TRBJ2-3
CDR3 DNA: TGTGCCAGCAGCGTAGGCCCTAGCGGGGGGGGCACAGATACGCAGTATTTT
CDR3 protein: CASSVGPSGGGTDTQYF

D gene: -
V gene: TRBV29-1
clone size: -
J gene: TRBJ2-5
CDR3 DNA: TGCAGCGTTGCCGGAGGCCGGGCCGCCAAAACCCAGTACTTC
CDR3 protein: CSVAGGRAAKTQYF

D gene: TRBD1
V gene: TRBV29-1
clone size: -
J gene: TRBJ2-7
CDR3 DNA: TGCAGCGCCGTTGGACAGGCCTACGAGCAGTACTTC
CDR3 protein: CSAVGQAYEQYF

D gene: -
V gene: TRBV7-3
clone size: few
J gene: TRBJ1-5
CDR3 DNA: TGTGCCAGCAGCTTAAGCCCTAGTCAGCCCCAGCATTTT
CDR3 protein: CASSLSPSQPQHF

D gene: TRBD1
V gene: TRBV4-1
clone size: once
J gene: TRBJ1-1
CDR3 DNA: TGCGCCAGCAGCCAAGCCCCGGGACAGATGAACACTGAAGCTTTCTTT
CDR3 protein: CASSQAPGQMNTEAFF

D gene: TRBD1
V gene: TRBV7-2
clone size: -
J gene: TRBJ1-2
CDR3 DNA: TGTGCCTCTAATTACAGGGGGGGTCGGTCTAATGGCTACACCTTC
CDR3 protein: CASNYRGGRSNGYTF

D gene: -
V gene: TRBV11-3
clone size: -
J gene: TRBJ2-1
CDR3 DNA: TGTGCCAGCAGCTTAGGTGGGAGGTCAGTGCGTGAGCAGTTCTTC
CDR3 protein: CASSLGGRSVREQFF

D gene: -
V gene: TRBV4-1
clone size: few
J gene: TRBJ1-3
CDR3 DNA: TGCGCCAGCAGCATATTGGGGGGATCTGGAAACACCATATATTTT
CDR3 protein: CASSILGGSGNTIYF

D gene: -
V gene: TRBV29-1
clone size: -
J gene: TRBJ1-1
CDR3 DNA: TGCAGCGTGACGGACCGCTATGAAGCTTTCTTT
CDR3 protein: CSVTDRYEAFF

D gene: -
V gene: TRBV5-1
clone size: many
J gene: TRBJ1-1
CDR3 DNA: TGCGCCAGCAGCACCTCCAGGGAGAACACTGAAGCTTTCTTT
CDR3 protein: CASSTSRENTEAFF

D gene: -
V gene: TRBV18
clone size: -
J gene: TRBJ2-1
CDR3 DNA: TGTGCCAGCTCCCCCAAAAATGAGCAGTTCTTC
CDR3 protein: CASSPKNEQFF

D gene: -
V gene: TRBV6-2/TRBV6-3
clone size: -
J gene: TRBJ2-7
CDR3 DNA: TGTGCCAGCAGTTACATTCACAGTTTCAACGAGCAGTACTTC
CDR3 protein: CASSYIHSFNEQYF

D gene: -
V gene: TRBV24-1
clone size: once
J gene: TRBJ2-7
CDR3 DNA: TGTGCCACCAGTGATAGACAGGAATACGAGCAGTACTTC
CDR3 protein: CATSDRQEYEQYF

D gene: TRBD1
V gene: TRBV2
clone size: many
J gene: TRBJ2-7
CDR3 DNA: TGTGCCAGCAGGGCCGGGACAGATTACTACGAGCAGTACTTC
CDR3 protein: CASRAGTDYYEQYF

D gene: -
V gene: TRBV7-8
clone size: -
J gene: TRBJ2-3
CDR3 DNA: TGTGCCAGCAGCCAGCGGGGCACAGATACGCAGTATTTT
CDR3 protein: CASSQRGTDTQYF

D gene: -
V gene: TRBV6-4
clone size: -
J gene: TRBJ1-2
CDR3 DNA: TGTGCCAGCGCAACCCGTACAGGCTATGGCTACACCTTC
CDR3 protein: CASATRTGYGYTF

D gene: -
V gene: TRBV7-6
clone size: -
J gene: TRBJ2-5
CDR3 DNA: TGTGCCAGCAGCTTAAACCAAGAGACCCAGTACTTC
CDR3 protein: CASSLNQETQYF

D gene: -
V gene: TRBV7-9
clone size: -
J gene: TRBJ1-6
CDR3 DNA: TGTGCCAGCAGCTCCATCACCGGGATTCATAATTCACCCCTCCACTTT
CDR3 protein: CASSSITGIHNSPLHF

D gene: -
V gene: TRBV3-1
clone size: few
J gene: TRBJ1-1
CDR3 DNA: TGTGCCAGCAGCCAAGGGGGAGGGTATCTTTTCTTT
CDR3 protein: CASSQGGGYLFF

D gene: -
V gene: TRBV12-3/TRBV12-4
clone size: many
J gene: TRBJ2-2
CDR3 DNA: TGTGCCAGCAGTTTATCGCTAGATACGAACACCGGGGAGCTGTTTTTT
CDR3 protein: CASSLSLDTNTGELFF

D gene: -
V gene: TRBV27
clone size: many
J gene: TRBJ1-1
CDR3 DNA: TGTGCCAGCAGGGGTGCGGGCGCCACTGAAGCTTTCTTT
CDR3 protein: CASRGAGATEAFF

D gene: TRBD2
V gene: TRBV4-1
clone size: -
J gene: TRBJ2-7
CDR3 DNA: TGCGCCAGCAGCCAAGGGGGGGGGGGTGCCTACGAGCAGTACTTC
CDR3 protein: CASSQGGGGAYEQYF

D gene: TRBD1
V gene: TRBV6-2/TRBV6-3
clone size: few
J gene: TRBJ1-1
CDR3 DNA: TGTGCCAGCAGACAATGGACAGGGGGCACTGAAGCTTTCTTT
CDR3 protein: CASRQWTGGTEAFF

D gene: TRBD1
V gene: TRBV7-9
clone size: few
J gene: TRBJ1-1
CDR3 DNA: TGTGCCAGCGGGACAGGGGGCAACACTGAAGCTTTCTTT
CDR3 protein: CASGTGGNTEAFF

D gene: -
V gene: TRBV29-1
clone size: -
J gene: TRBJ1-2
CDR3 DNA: TGCAGCGTTGCCAGCCAGGGTCGGTATGGCTACACCTTC
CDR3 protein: CSVASQGRYGYTF

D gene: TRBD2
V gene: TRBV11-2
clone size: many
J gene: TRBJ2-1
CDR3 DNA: TGTGCCAGCAGCTTACTAGCGGGGGCGGCCTACAATGAGCAGTTCTTC
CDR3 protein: CASSLLAGAAYNEQFF

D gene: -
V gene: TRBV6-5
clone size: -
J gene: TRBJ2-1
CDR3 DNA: TGTGCCAGCAGTTACGAGTTGACAGGGAGGAATGAGCAGTTCTTC
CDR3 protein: CASSYELTGRNEQFF